Sequencing of this T cell receptor (beta chain) was carried out in a study of T cells expressing NK-cell markers. Points from the study as a whole: Once again these clonotypes came out on top in the CD3+CD56-NKG2C+ fraction of a handful of donors.

CDR3 size: 16 residues. The germline CDR1 and CDR2 sequences are MNHEY and SVGEGT. In generating TCR beta cDNA, 5'RACE template switching with UMIs was used. Reanalyzing the 5' RACE reads, TCRdb keeps one entry per CDR3 protein, without DNA. The table gives some 460,000 distinct CDR3 sequences; the top ten clones make up approximately 1.4% of it. As regards this clonotype: The antigen is not known.

The origin of this receptor is a woman in her fifties or sixties in good health. The material sequenced was blood T cells: a sorted CD56 or NKG2C T cell subset, CD4+ or CD8+ T cells, or bulk PBMC T cells (not recorded which). The rearrangement links TRBV6-2 or TRBV6-3 to TRBJ1-1; as DNA is missing, the TRBD1 call by TCRdb cannot be tested. CDR3 region: CASSFPSGTVNTEAFF.